This TCR beta chain is drawn from a study of blood T cell repertoires in COVID-19 (TCRdb year 2020). With respect to the entire study: Samples covering the acute and convalescent phases of COVID-19 were provided by collaborators in the United States, Italy and Spain. The material from the prospective study consisted of cDNA or gDNA derived from T cells, B-cell-depleted T cells, or PBMCs. Subjects who had been exposed to COVID-19, were actively infected with it, or had recovered from it provided the deeply sampled blood TCRbeta repertoires that made up the dataset. A freely available public database, intended as a resource for researchers studying the immune response to SARS-CoV-2, is where the repertoires were released. The samples were drawn from two sources: the first 160 participants of the ongoing ImmuneRACE study, and fewer than 1,500 subjects contributed by 6 global collaborators. A de-identified subject ID, COVID-19 status, age in years and sex were almost always included in the sample metadata. Where available, HLA class I and class II types were taken from metadata supplied by the sample provider and were not determined by assay-based typing. Study-wide conclusions, independent of this receptor: Clinical and demographic metadata were provided uncurated, with the amount varying by source and participant.

The immunoSEQ Assay, a bias-controlled multiplex PCR, was used to amplify TCRbeta CDR3 regions from genomic DNA. The published analysis was carried out like this. The number of nucleated cells in each sample was estimated from the amplification of reference gene primers within the assay. To quantify the absolute abundance of each unique TCRbeta CDR3 rearrangement, sequence reads were collapsed and filtered. Productive Simpson clonality was computed per sample as the square root of Simpson's diversity index over productive rearrangements. TCRdb limited this immuneACCESS table to in-frame rearrangements with V and J called. A share of clones is missing; checked studies link under half to unresolved V genes, and the rest is unexplained. The DNA was the basis for D and trimming; V, J and clone size are from that table. For this sample the table gives under 150,000 clones, of which about 80% were detected only once. Clones ranked in the top ten supply roughly 9% of the sample.

Whole blood was collected in K2EDTA tubes by collaborating institutions according to the institutions' own protocols. For TCRbeta analysis, collaborator samples were shipped as frozen whole blood, as isolated PBMCs, or as DNA extracted from either sample type. As concerns this clone: The antigen this receptor binds is unknown. It has no much larger one-base neighbor in the sample; base qualities were not kept.

The TCR sequence derives from a man aged 35 to 55 with active or convalescent COVID-19. The specimen sequenced was peripheral blood.

The nucleotides are TGCGCCAGCAGCTTGCCCAGGGCTGACGACGGGGAGCTGTTTTTT. This gives the protein CASSLPRADDGELFF. The V and J segments used are TRBV5-1 and TRBJ2-2; the D region possibly corresponds to TRBD1 (5 bases align). Trimming costs V 1 base and J 7 bases, and their ends lie 14 bases apart. CDR1 and CDR2, looked up from the germline V gene, are SGHRS and YFSETQ. The CDR3, from cysteine to phenylalanine, totals 15 residues. Only the CDR3 DNA is retained, 45 bases long and in frame from the first base.